This T cell receptor beta chain was observed in a study of shared clonotypes between healthy human individuals. Overall study findings and caveats: The study found approximately 5% of naive CD4 clonotypes shared across several donors.

Naive CD8 isolation took CD45RO-negative cells positively selected for CCR7 and excluded terminally differentiated effector memory CD45RA+ cells. Donors were Caucasian adults residing in Nashville, Tennessee, USA. TCRdb's table, derived via immunoSEQ multiplex PCR, lists solely in-frame clones and lacks some. The sample lists about 2.1 million clones; under 95% were seen once. The V gene's germline CDR1 is ENHRY and CDR2 SYGVKD. V was trimmed by 7 bases and J by 5 bases, leaving 14 bases between them. There are 14 residues in the CDR3. Points on this clone: Its matching antigen is unknown.

What was sequenced was naive CD8+ T cells from PBMCs. The rearrangement joins TRBV10-3 to TRBJ2-2, with D tentatively TRBD1 (5 bases). The clonotype was recovered from a man aged 18 to 30 in good health. Some clones in this sample may be carry-over from other donors' samples. The CDR3 sequence: CAIKAQGGTGELFF. The CDR3, as DNA: TGTGCCATCAAAGCCCAGGGCGGTACCGGGGAGCTGTTTTTT.